This T cell receptor beta chain was sequenced during a study of blood T cell repertoires in COVID-19. Overall study context: Samples came from the United States, Italy and Spain, spanning acute and convalescent COVID-19. Sources were T cells, B-cell-depleted T cells, or PBMCs; the material itself was cDNA or gDNA.

Study processing details: Nucleated cell number was recorded as an estimate derived from reference gene primer amplification. Sequenced by immunoSEQ multiplex PCR; TCRdb stores in-frame clones only, minus some. Clone size and the V and J calls come from that table; the DNA yielded D and trimming. This repertoire shows roughly 80,000 clones, around nine tenths found once; its top ten account for roughly 3%. V was clipped by 7 bases and J by 2 bases, with 10 bases between them. This CDR3 has 13 amino acids. The sequence was obtained from a woman of 80 years or more with acute or convalescent COVID-19. This chain uses TRBV12-3 or TRBV12-4 with TRBJ2-3; D is ambiguous. The sample consisted of peripheral blood. The CDR3 bases are TGTGCCAGCACCGCCCCCTACACAGATACGCAGTATTTT. It encodes CASTAPYTDTQYF.